What follows are 30 T cell receptor beta chains derived from one specimen sequenced in a study of glioma-infiltrating T cells after dendritic cell vaccination. Clones were read by immunoSEQ multiplex PCR, and TCRdb kept only the in-frame ones, dropping some. The repertoire holds fewer than 85,000 clones, with roughly 90% as singletons. This specimen consisted of blood, obtained before dendritic cell vaccination. The receptors were sampled from a human donor with glioblastoma.

This rearrangement joins TRBV9 to TRBJ1-3; maybe TRBD1 (6 bases). The germline V and J ends were trimmed by 3 bases and 3 bases, with 16 bases remaining between them. CDR3 length equals 16 residues. Germline values: CDR1 SGDLS, CDR2 YYNGEE. For the CDR3, the DNA is TGTGCCAGCAGCGACGGCACAGGGTCCCGTGGAAACACCATATATTTT. It is translated as CASSDGTGSRGNTIYF.

This chain uses TRBV18 with TRBJ1-2, with 8 positions matching TRBD1. V shed 6 bases, J shed 6 bases, and the junction held 6 bases outside the gene matches. The germline gives CDR1 KGHSH, CDR2 LQKENI. There are 13 residues in the CDR3. In nucleotides, the CDR3 is TGTGCCAGCTCCCCGGACAGGGAGAATGGCTACACCTTC. Amino acids: CASSPDRENGYTF.

This chain joins TRBV4-2 and TRBJ2-2; 9 bases fit TRBD1. J lost 3 bases, V lost 1 base, and 0 bases had no gene match. This CDR3 region has 15 residues. Per the germline V gene, CDR1 is LGHNA and CDR2 is YNFKEQ. CDR3 in DNA: TGTGCCAGCAGCCAAGGACAGGGGGACACCGGGGAGCTGTTTTTT. Its translation: CASSQGQGDTGELFF.

The chain joins TRBV18 to TRBJ2-3, with D hard to call. The CDR3 covers 16 residues. V lost 0 bases and J lost 0, with 10 bases in between. CDR1 KGHSH and CDR2 LQKENI come from the germline V gene. The CDR3 DNA reads TGTGCCAGCTCACCACCGGTCGGTACTAGCACAGATACGCAGTATTTT. This sequence encodes CASSPPVGTSTDTQYF.

Comment on this clone: The junction departs from the called germline gene at one end, perhaps through a read error. The CDR3, as DNA: TGTGCCAGCAGCTTAAGTGTTGGGCACAATGGGCAGTTCTTC. Protein: CASSLSVGHNGQFF. The chain employs TRBV7-9 and TRBJ2-1; D gene ambiguous. This CDR3 comprises 14 residues. CDR1 and CDR2 (germline): SEHNR, FQNEAQ (reference sequence).

CDR3 sequence (DNA): TGTGCCAGCAGTTTATACAGGTCAAACAATTCACCCCTCCACTTT. Translating it yields CASSLYRSNNSPLHF. This chain joins TRBV6-6 and TRBJ1-6; tentative D call: TRBD1 (5 bases). Germline CDR1 is MNHNY and CDR2 is SVGAGI (reference sequence). This CDR3 region has 15 residues. V lost 4 bases, J lost 7 bases, and 14 bases lay in between.

The J gene is TRBJ2-1, the V gene TRBV5-1; TRBD1 matches 10 bases. Trimming took 4 bases from V and 6 from J; bases not matched to a gene: 4. Germline V gives CDR1 SGHRS, CDR2 YFSETQ. The CDR3 loop spans 14 amino acids. In DNA, the CDR3 is TGCGCCAGCAGCGGGACAGGGGACGGCAATGAGCAGTTCTTC. It is translated as CASSGTGDGNEQFF.

The V gene is TRBV10-2, the J gene TRBJ1-1; D gene ambiguous. Between the trimmed V and J ends, which lost 0 bases and 4 bases, there was a span of 12 bases. The CDR3 extends over 15 amino acids. The germline V gene has CDR1 WSHSY and CDR2 SAAADI. CDR3 amino acids: CASSESRGSGTEAFF. CDR3 nucleotide sequence: TGCGCCAGCAGTGAGTCGAGAGGGTCGGGCACTGAAGCTTTCTTT.

The V and J genes are TRBV18 and TRBJ1-3, with D tentatively TRBD1 (5 bases). Deletions cut 0 bases from V and 0 bases from J, with 12 bases between. The CDR3 is 17 residues long. Germline V gene lookup returns CDR1 KGHSH and CDR2 LQKENI. CDR3 amino acids: CASSPPQAVLSGNTIYF. The CDR3 coding sequence is TGTGCCAGCTCACCACCACAGGCGGTCCTCTCTGGAAACACCATATATTTT. Filled out from reference TRBV18 and TRBJ1-3, the complete variable domain reads NAGVMQNPRHLVRRRGQEARLRCSPMKGHSHVYWYRQLPEEGLKFMVYLQKENIIDESGMPKERFSAEFPKEGPSILRIQQVVRGDSAAYFCASSPPQAVLSGNTIYFGEGSWLTVV.

The chain recombines TRBV5-6 with TRBJ1-1; D gene unclear. V lost 4 bases to trimming and J lost 2 bases, with 15 bases between them. Looked up from germline, CDR1 is SGHDT and CDR2 is YYEEEE. The CDR3 runs 15 residues. CDR3 loop: CASSPPAGLNTEAFF. DNA for the CDR3: TGTGCCAGCAGCCCCCCGGCAGGCCTAAACACTGAAGCTTTCTTT.

The V call is TRBV2, the J call TRBJ1-2, with D perhaps TRBD1 (6 bases). This CDR3 spans 13 amino acids. Germline V gene sequence: CDR1 SNHLY, CDR2 FYNNEI. With 7 bases removed from V and 6 bases from J, the gap between germline ends came to 15 bases. The CDR3 reads CASIPGAGDGYTF. The CDR3 bases are TGTGCCAGCATCCCGGGGGCGGGGGATGGCTACACCTTC.

The chain carries TRBV6-5 and TRBJ1-1; tentative D call: TRBD1 (5 bases). The CDR3 consists of 11 residues. V dropped 5 bases and J dropped 6 bases, with 7 bases sitting between them. Germline V CDR1 and CDR2: MNHEY, SVGAGI. This CDR3 reads CASSQGPEAFF. As DNA, the CDR3 is TGTGCCAGCAGTCAGGGCCCTGAAGCTTTCTTT.

Details on this clone: At one of its ends the junction is not consistent with the germline gene, which may arise from a read error. In nucleotides, the CDR3 is TGTGCCAGCAGCTCGACTAACTCCGGGACAGCGGTGGTCTTC. This gives the protein CASSSTNSGTAVVF. This chain joins TRBV11-2 and TRBJ2-7, with 7 bases aligning to TRBD1. The germline CDR1 and CDR2 sequences are SGHAT and FQNNGV. This CDR3 contains 14 residues. The variable domain in full, with the rest retrieved from reference TRBV11-2 and TRBJ2-7, is EAGVAQSPRYKIIEKRQSVAFWCNPISGHATLYWYQQILGQGPKLLIQFQNNGVVDDSQLPKDRFSAERLKGVDSTLKIQPAKLEDSAVYLCASSSTNSGTAVVFGPGTRLTVT.

The gene calls are TRBV7-8 and TRBJ2-2, with 7 bases aligning to TRBD1. The germline CDR1 and CDR2 sequences are SGHVS and FQNEAQ. CDR3 length: 15 amino acids. V shed 5 bases and J 1 base; nucleotides not matched to a gene: 4. The CDR3 loop reads CASSPGQVNTGELFF. CDR3 DNA sequence: TGTGCCAGCAGCCCTGGACAGGTGAACACCGGGGAGCTGTTTTTT.

This CDR3 reads CASSIDLSGGGQPQHF. The DNA for the CDR3 is TGTGCCAGTAGTATAGATCTAAGTGGGGGCGGTCAGCCCCAGCATTTT. This chain connects TRBV19 to TRBJ1-5; the D gene is possibly TRBD1 (6 bases). Trimming pared 0 bases from V and 6 bases from J, leaving 15 bases between. From germline, CDR1 is LNHDA and CDR2 SQIVND (reference sequence). The CDR3 runs to 16 residues. Full variable domain (remainder filled in from reference TRBV19 and TRBJ1-5): DGGITQSPKYLFRKEGQNVTLSCEQNLNHDAMYWYRQDPGQGLRLIYYSQIVNDFQKGDIAEGYSVSREKKESFPLTVTSAQKNPTAFYLCASSIDLSGGGQPQHFGDGTRLSIL.

The V call is TRBV6-5, the J call TRBJ1-2, with D hard to call. The germline CDR1 and CDR2 sequences are MNHEY and SVGAGI. This CDR3 spans 15 amino acids. The V and J ends lost 0 bases and 4 bases respectively, with 12 bases between them. The CDR3 sequence is CASSYSGSLRYGYTF. In DNA form, the CDR3 reads TGTGCCAGCAGTTACTCCGGGTCACTACGCTATGGCTACACCTTC.

This chain connects TRBV5-6 to TRBJ1-1; possible D gene TRBD1, 6 bases. V was shortened by 0 bases and J by 5 bases, with 11 bases between the two germline ends. The germline gives CDR1 SGHDT, CDR2 YYEEEE. The CDR3 is made up of 14 amino acids. CDR3 in amino acids: CASSLVGAGTEAFF. CDR3 DNA sequence: TGTGCCAGCAGCTTGGTGGGGGCCGGGACTGAAGCTTTCTTT.

This rearrangement joins TRBV9 to TRBJ1-4, with TRBD1 matching over 7 bases. V was clipped by 4 bases and J by 2 bases; unmatched bases: 5. This CDR3 is built from 15 residues. Per germline, CDR1 SGDLS and CDR2 YYNGEE. The DNA for the CDR3 is TGTGCCAGCAGCTTTACAGGGGCTACTAATGAAAAACTGTTTTTT. Its protein is CASSFTGATNEKLFF.

This rearrangement joins TRBV9 to TRBJ1-1; D is undetermined. The CDR3 is made up of 14 amino acids. Trimming pared 4 bases from V and 1 base from J, leaving 11 bases between. The germline gives CDR1 SGDLS, CDR2 YYNGEE. The CDR3: CASSPPPGNTEAFF. CDR3 nucleotide sequence: TGTGCCAGCAGCCCTCCCCCGGGGAACACTGAAGCTTTCTTT.

V gene TRBV14 combines with J gene TRBJ1-2, with D perhaps TRBD1 (5 bases). V was pared by 2 bases and J by 4 bases, with 8 bases between. The CDR3 consists of 13 residues. Germline V lookup: CDR1 SGHDN, CDR2 FVKESK. This CDR3 reads CASSQQGPYGYTF. CDR3 DNA sequence: TGTGCCAGCAGCCAACAGGGCCCCTATGGCTACACCTTC.

The chain combines TRBV7-9 with TRBJ2-3; weak D call: TRBD2 (6 bases). CDR1 is SEHNR and CDR2 is FQNEAQ in the germline V gene (reference sequence). CDR3 length: 15 amino acids. With 5 bases removed from V and 1 base from J, the gap between germline ends came to 13 bases. CDR3 coding DNA: TGTGCCAGCAGCCTAGGGGACTCCGGCACAGATACGCAGTATTTT. It yields the protein CASSLGDSGTDTQYF.

The chain combines TRBV30 with TRBJ2-1; 9 positions match TRBD2. CDR1 and CDR2 (germline): GTSNPN, SVGIG (reference sequence). The CDR3 is made up of 13 amino acids. V lost 3 bases and J lost 7; bases outside the gene matches: 4. The CDR3 DNA reads TGTGCCTGGAGAATAGCGGGGGCAAATGAGCAGTTCTTC. It is translated as CAWRIAGANEQFF.

The chain recombines TRBV6-1 with TRBJ2-7; 12 nucleotides line up with TRBD2. Matching the DNA end better, TRBJ2-1 makes the J call doubtful. The CDR3 loop spans 14 amino acids. CDR1 MNHNS and CDR2 SASEGT come from the germline V gene. The DNA of the CDR3 is TGTGCCAGCACCCTAGCGGGAGGGAGGAATGAGCAGTTCTTC. It codes for CASTLAGGRNEQFF.

The genes are TRBV29-1 and TRBJ1-1; TRBD1 aligns across 9 bases. This CDR3 has 12 amino acids. In germline, CDR1 is SQVTM, CDR2 ANQGSEA. Trimming took 7 bases from V and 10 from J; bases not matched to a gene: 10. CDR3 in DNA: TGCAGCGGACAGGGGGTAGGCCATGGAGCTTTCTTT. This encodes CSGQGVGHGAFF.

The V call is TRBV5-4, the J call TRBJ2-7; perhaps TRBD1 as D (6 bases). Germline loops: CDR1 SGHNT, CDR2 YYREEE (reference sequence). Trimming removed 4 bases at V and 5 bases at J, with 16 bases between. This CDR3 comprises 14 residues. The CDR3: CASSRKTGLDEQYF. CDR3 sequence (DNA): TGTGCCAGCAGCCGTAAGACAGGTCTCGACGAGCAGTACTTC. Combining the CDR3 with reference TRBV5-4 and TRBJ2-7 gives the whole variable domain ETGVTQSPTHLIKTRGQQVTLRCSSQSGHNTVSWYQQALGQGPQFIFQYYREEENGRGNFPPRFSGLQFPNYSSELNVNALELDDSALYLCASSRKTGLDEQYFGPGTRLTVT.

The V gene is TRBV6-7, the J gene TRBJ1-1; 12 nucleotides match TRBD1. TRBV6-7 is labeled an ORF, and its function is uncertain. This CDR3 is built from 21 residues. V shed 2 bases and J 4 bases; nucleotides not matched to a gene: 20. The CDR3 sequence: CASSYIPPGQGARARSTEAFF. The CDR3 DNA sequence: TGTGCCAGCAGTTACATTCCACCGGGACAGGGGGCGAGGGCCCGGAGCACTGAAGCTTTCTTT.

The chain carries TRBV19 and TRBJ1-2, with 9 positions matching TRBD1. V gave up 3 bases and J gave up 4 bases; unmatched junction bases: 6. The CDR3 is 15 amino acids. The germline gives CDR1 LNHDA, CDR2 SQIVND (reference sequence). The CDR3 coding sequence is TGTGCCAGTAGTATCCTTGAACAGGGGGCCTATGGCTACACCTTC. Translating it yields CASSILEQGAYGYTF.

This sequence joins TRBV19 and TRBJ1-6, with D maybe TRBD1 (6 bases). The CDR3 contains 14 residues. V lost 3 bases, J lost 6 bases, and 9 bases lay in between. Germline lookup yields CDR1 LNHDA and CDR2 SQIVND (reference sequence). The CDR3 loop reads CASSMGGPNSPLHF. CDR3 DNA: TGTGCCAGTAGTATGGGGGGGCCTAATTCACCCCTCCACTTT.

The gene calls are TRBV25-1 and TRBJ2-5; tentative D call: TRBD1 (6 bases). The CDR3 covers 13 residues. Germline CDR1 reads MGHDK; CDR2 reads SYGVNS. Trimming removed 6 bases from V and 0 bases from J, with 8 bases in between. This chain's CDR3 is CASSRDNQETQYF. The CDR3 nucleotides are TGTGCCAGCAGCCGGGACAACCAAGAGACCCAGTACTTC.

V and J are TRBV10-3 and TRBJ2-3; 10 bases are a match to TRBD2. V shed 10 bases and J 0 bases; nucleotides not matched to a gene: 10. Germline V gives CDR1 ENHRY, CDR2 SYGVKD. The CDR3 spans 16 residues. The CDR3 DNA reads TGTGCCACCACGACCTTAGCGGGAGGAAGCACAGATACGCAGTATTTT. Protein product: CATTTLAGGSTDTQYF.